This paragraph reports one T cell receptor beta chain. The source of the sample is a study of CD8 T cells in Susac syndrome. Sequencing targeted TCR beta in T cells from blood (CD8+ and CD4+). Roughly 0.5 to 1 ug RNA was reverse transcribed with random hexamers. TCRdb redid the calling of the immunoSEQ multiplex PCR reads with MiXCR, one entry per CDR3 protein. Of about 150,000 distinct CDR3 sequences in the sample, approximately 93% were seen once. The trim removed 10 bases at V and 4 bases at J, leaving 10 bases unmatched. This CDR3 has 14 amino acids. Germline V gives CDR1 MNHEY, CDR2 SMNVEV (reference sequence).

This TCR was recovered from a human donor with multiple sclerosis. The V and J genes are TRBV27 and TRBJ1-5, with 7 bases identical to TRBD1. The sample comprised CD8+ T cells from PBMCs. The CDR3, as DNA: TGTGCCACCCGAGACAGGGATGGGAATCAGCCCCAGCATTTT. This encodes CATRDRDGNQPQHF.